The present entry profiles one T cell receptor (beta chain) with its context. V was clipped by 4 bases and J by 3 bases; unmatched bases: 9. The germline V gene has CDR1 MNHNS and CDR2 SASEGT. This CDR3 has 16 amino acids. These data belong to a study of T cell changes during pregnancy in multiple sclerosis. Measured with immunoSEQ multiplex PCR; TCRdb has only the in-frame clones, and not every one. This table has some 50,000 clones, over 90% appearing once. The rearrangement uses TRBV6-1 and TRBJ2-1; TRBD1 agrees at 7 bases. This TCR was recovered from a female donor with multiple sclerosis, enrolled in a pregnancy study. The source was CD8+ T cells from peripheral blood mononuclear cells, collected in the first trimester of pregnancy. The CDR3 region is CASSGVSDRVYNEQFF. Written as DNA, the CDR3 is TGTGCCAGCAGTGGGGTAAGCGACAGGGTCTACAATGAGCAGTTCTTC.